This is a list of T cell receptor beta chains from one sample in a study of T cells in localized non-small cell lung cancer. The repertoire was sequenced with immunoSEQ multiplex PCR; TCRdb's copy has only in-frame clones and lacks some. The repertoire holds 2,000 or so clones, with around a third as singletons. The source material was normal lung tissue next to the tumor, sampled before any cancer treatment. The origin of the receptors is a woman between 35 and 70 years old with stage I lung adenocarcinoma. CDR3s include the opening cysteine and the closing phenylalanine or tryptophan. Each record gives: V gene, clone size, D gene, J gene, CDR3 DNA, CDR3 protein. A D gene is named only where the DNA matches it firmly. The size entry is marked missing in some rows and otherwise reads once, few, many or a size class.

v_call: TRBV12-5
clone_size: NA
d_call: NA
j_call: TRBJ1-1
cdr3_nt: TGTGCTAGCCGTCGGGGAACAGGTGCCGACACTGAAGCTTTCTTT
cdr3_aa: CASRRGTGADTEAFF

v_call: TRBV6-1
clone_size: large
d_call: NA
j_call: TRBJ1-3
cdr3_nt: TGTGCCAGCAGTGAAGCGGCCCGGCGGCAAGGAAACACCATATATTTT
cdr3_aa: CASSEAARRQGNTIYF

v_call: TRBV11-3
clone_size: few
d_call: NA
j_call: TRBJ2-7
cdr3_nt: TGTGCCAGCAGCCCGTGGGGAGCGACCTACGAGCAGTACTTC
cdr3_aa: CASSPWGATYEQYF

v_call: TRBV5-1
clone_size: NA
d_call: NA
j_call: TRBJ2-4
cdr3_nt: TGCGCCAGCAGCGGGGGAGGCCCTCAAAACATTCAGTACTTC
cdr3_aa: CASSGGGPQNIQYF

v_call: TRBV6-8
clone_size: few
d_call: TRBD1
j_call: TRBJ1-2
cdr3_nt: TGTGCCAGCAGTGCGGACAGGGCGCATAACTATGGCTACACCTTC
cdr3_aa: CASSADRAHNYGYTF

v_call: TRBV6-8
clone_size: NA
d_call: TRBD2
j_call: TRBJ2-1
cdr3_nt: TGTGCCAGCAGTTACTCCGGGACTAGCGGGAGGGGTCAGTTCTTC
cdr3_aa: CASSYSGTSGRGQFF

v_call: TRBV11-3
clone_size: medium-sized
d_call: NA
j_call: TRBJ2-1
cdr3_nt: TGTGCCAGCAGTCCCTCAGCGAGTTTCAATGAGCAGTTCTTC
cdr3_aa: CASSPSASFNEQFF

v_call: TRBV12-5
clone_size: NA
d_call: NA
j_call: TRBJ2-7
cdr3_nt: TGTGCTAGTGGTTTGGTTGGGCTCGGCGAGCAGTACTTC
cdr3_aa: CASGLVGLGEQYF

v_call: TRBV4-1
clone_size: NA
d_call: TRBD1
j_call: TRBJ2-6
cdr3_nt: TGCGCCAGCAGCCAAGATGGACAGGGGGCTGGGGCCAACGTCCTGACTTTC
cdr3_aa: CASSQDGQGAGANVLTF

v_call: TRBV9
clone_size: NA
d_call: NA
j_call: TRBJ2-2
cdr3_nt: TGTGCCAGCAGTGAAATGGAGGGCTCCACCGGGGAGCTGTTTTTT
cdr3_aa: CASSEMEGSTGELFF

v_call: TRBV28
clone_size: once
d_call: TRBD2
j_call: TRBJ2-2
cdr3_nt: TGTGCCAGCAGTTTATTGGGACTAGCGGCGATAAACACCGGGGAGCTGTTTTTT
cdr3_aa: CASSLLGLAAINTGELFF

v_call: TRBV28
clone_size: NA
d_call: TRBD2
j_call: TRBJ2-5
cdr3_nt: TGTGCCAGCAGTGAAGCCGGGACTAGCGGGGAGACCCAGTACTTC
cdr3_aa: CASSEAGTSGETQYF

v_call: TRBV19
clone_size: NA
d_call: TRBD1
j_call: TRBJ1-1
cdr3_nt: TGTGCCAGTAGTGAACTCGGACAGGGAGGCACTGAAGCTTTCTTT
cdr3_aa: CASSELGQGGTEAFF

v_call: TRBV9
clone_size: NA
d_call: NA
j_call: TRBJ2-1
cdr3_nt: TGTGCCAGCAGCGTAGCTACCCCCTTGTACAATGAGCAGTTCTTC
cdr3_aa: CASSVATPLYNEQFF

v_call: TRBV18
clone_size: NA
d_call: NA
j_call: TRBJ1-1
cdr3_nt: TGTGCCAGCTCACCAAGAGGCGGGAGAGGGACTGAAGCTTTCTTT
cdr3_aa: CASSPRGGRGTEAFF